This entry describes one T cell receptor (beta chain). This record comes from a study of siplizumab effects on memory and regulatory T cells. Method: immunoSEQ multiplex PCR; TCRdb's copy keeps in-frame clones and lacks some. The sample lists about 55,000 clones, approximately 97% occurring once. The CDR3 is 16 residues long. Germline-derived CDR1 and CDR2 are WNHNN and SYGVQD (reference sequence). The trim removed 6 bases at V and 2 bases at J, leaving 6 bases unmatched. Sequencing used naive CD4+ T cells sorted from blood. This sequence originates from a human donor in good health. The chain carries TRBV10-1 and TRBJ2-6, with 8 bases matching TRBD2. DNA of the CDR3: TGCGCCAGCAGCGACGGGACTAGGGCTGGGGCCAACGTCCTGACTTTC. This translates into CASSDGTRAGANVLTF.